The entry below gives a single T cell receptor (beta chain) sequence along with its context. The CDR3 contains 14 residues. V lost 3 bases to trimming and J lost 5 bases; unmatched junction nucleotides: 3. From germline, CDR1 is SGHNT and CDR2 YENEEA. The data were taken from a study of blood T cell repertoires in COVID-19. Study context: Samples of COVID-19 (acute and convalescent) were obtained from the United States, Italy and Spain.

Under the authors' procedure: By means of reference gene primer amplification, nucleated cell counts were estimated. The protocol was immunoSEQ multiplex PCR, while the TCRdb copy is restricted to in-frame clones and leaves out a portion. The V and J calls and clone size are taken from that table; D and trimming were inferred from the DNA. The profile shows approximately 250,000 clones, approximately 86% of them singletons. The receptor was isolated from a man aged 35 to 55 with active or convalescent COVID-19. Sequenced sample: peripheral blood. J is TRBJ2-7 and V is TRBV11-3; 11 bases align to TRBD2. The CDR3 nucleotides are TGTGCCAGCAGCTTTAGCGGGAGGGGGAACGAGCAGTACTTC. Translation gives CASSFSGRGNEQYF.